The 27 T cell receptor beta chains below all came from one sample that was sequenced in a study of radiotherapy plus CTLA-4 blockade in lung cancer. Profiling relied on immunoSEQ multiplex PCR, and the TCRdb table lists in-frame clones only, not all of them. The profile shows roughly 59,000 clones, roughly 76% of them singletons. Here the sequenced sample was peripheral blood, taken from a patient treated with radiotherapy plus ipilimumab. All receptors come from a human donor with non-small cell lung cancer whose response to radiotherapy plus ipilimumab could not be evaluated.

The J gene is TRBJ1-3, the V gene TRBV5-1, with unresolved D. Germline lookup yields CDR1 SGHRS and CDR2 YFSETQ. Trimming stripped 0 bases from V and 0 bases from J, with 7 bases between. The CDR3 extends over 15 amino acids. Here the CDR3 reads CASSLVGDSGNTIYF. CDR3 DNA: TGCGCCAGCAGCTTGGTGGGAGACTCTGGAAACACCATATATTTT.

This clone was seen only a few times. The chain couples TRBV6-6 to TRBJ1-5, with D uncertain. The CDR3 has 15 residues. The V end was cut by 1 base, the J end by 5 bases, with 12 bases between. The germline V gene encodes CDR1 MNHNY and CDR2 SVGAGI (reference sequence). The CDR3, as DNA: TGTGCCAGCAGTTACTACCCCGGGTCTTATCAGCCCCAGCATTTT. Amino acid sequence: CASSYYPGSYQPQHF.

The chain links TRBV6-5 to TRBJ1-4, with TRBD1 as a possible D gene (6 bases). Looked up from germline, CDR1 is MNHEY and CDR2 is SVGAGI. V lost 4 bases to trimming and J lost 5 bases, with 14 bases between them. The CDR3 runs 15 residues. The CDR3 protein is CASSSGQHYNEKLFF. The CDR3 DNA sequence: TGTGCCAGCAGTTCCGGACAGCATTACAATGAAAAACTGTTTTTT.

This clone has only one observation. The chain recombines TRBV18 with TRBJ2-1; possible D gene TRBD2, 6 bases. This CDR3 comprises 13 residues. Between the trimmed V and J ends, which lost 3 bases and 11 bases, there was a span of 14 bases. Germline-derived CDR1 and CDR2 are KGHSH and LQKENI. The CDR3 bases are TGTGCCAGCTCACCCTTTAGCGGAGTTCAGCAGTTCTTC. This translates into CASSPFSGVQQFF.

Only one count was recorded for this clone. CDR3 amino acids: CASSLEDRAISYNEQFF. CDR3 coding DNA: TGTGCCAGCAGCTTGGAAGACAGGGCAATCTCCTACAATGAGCAGTTCTTC. The chain links TRBV7-9 to TRBJ2-1; 7 bases agree with TRBD1. Germline V CDR1 and CDR2: SEHNR, FQNEAQ (reference sequence). CDR3 length: 17 amino acids. The V segment lost 3 bases and the J segment 0 bases; nucleotides outside the gene matches: 8.

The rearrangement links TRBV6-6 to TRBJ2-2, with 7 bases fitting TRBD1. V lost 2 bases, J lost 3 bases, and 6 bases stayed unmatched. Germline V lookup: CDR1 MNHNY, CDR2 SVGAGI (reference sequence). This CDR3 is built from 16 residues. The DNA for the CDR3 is TGTGCCAGCAGTTACCCTAGGACAGGATACACCGGGGAGCTGTTTTTT. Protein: CASSYPRTGYTGELFF.

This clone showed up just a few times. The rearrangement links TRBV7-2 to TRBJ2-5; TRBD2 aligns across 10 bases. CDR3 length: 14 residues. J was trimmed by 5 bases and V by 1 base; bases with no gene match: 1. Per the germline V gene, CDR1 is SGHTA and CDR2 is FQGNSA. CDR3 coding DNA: TGTGCCAGCAGCTTAGAAGCGGGGGGGGAGACCCAGTACTTC. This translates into CASSLEAGGETQYF.

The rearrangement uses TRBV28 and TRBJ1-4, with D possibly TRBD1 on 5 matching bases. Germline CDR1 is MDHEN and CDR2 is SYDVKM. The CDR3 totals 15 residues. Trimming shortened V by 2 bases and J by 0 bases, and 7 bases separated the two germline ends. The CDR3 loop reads CASSLGGATNEKLFF. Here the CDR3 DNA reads TGTGCCAGCAGTTTAGGGGGGGCAACTAATGAAAAACTGTTTTTT.

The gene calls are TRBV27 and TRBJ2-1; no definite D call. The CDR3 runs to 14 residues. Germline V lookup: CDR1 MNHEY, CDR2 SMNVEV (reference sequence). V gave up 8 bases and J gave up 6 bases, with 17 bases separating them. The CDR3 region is CASAATPGPNEQFF. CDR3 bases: TGTGCCAGCGCCGCGACTCCCGGCCCCAATGAGCAGTTCTTC.

In DNA, the CDR3 is TGTGCCAGCAGCTTAGAGGGGTGGAATCAGCCCCAGCATTTT. Encoded protein: CASSLEGWNQPQHF. The chain employs TRBV7-9 and TRBJ1-5, with a tentative D call TRBD1 (5 bases). CDR1 and CDR2 from the germline V gene are SEHNR and FQNEAQ (reference sequence). CDR3 length: 14 residues. Deletions cut 1 base from V and 4 bases from J, with 8 bases between.

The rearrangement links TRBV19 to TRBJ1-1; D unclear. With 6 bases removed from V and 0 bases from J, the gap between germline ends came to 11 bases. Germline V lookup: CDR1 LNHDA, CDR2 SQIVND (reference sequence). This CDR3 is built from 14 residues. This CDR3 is CASSRRPLNTEAFF. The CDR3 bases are TGTGCCAGTAGCAGGCGCCCTTTGAACACTGAAGCTTTCTTT.

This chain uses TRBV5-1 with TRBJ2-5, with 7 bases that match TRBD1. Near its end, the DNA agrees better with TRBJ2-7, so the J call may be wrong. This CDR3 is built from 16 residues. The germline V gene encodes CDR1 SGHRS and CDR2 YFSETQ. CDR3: CASSPGWDSQGHEQYF. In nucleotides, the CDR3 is TGCGCCAGCAGCCCCGGGTGGGACAGCCAGGGCCACGAGCAGTACTTC.

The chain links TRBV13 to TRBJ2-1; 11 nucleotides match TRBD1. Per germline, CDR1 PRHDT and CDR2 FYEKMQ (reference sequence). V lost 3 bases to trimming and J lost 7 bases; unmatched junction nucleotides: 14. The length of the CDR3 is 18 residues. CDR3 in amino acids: CASSFRRTGGLDENEQFF. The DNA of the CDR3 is TGTGCCAGCAGCTTTAGGCGGACAGGGGGCTTGGATGAGAATGAGCAGTTCTTC.

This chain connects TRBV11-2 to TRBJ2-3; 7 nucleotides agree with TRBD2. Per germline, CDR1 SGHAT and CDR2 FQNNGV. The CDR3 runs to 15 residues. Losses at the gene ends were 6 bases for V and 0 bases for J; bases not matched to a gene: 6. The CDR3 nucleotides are TGTGCCAGCAGATCCAGCGGGGCTAGCACAGATACGCAGTATTTT. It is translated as CASRSSGASTDTQYF.

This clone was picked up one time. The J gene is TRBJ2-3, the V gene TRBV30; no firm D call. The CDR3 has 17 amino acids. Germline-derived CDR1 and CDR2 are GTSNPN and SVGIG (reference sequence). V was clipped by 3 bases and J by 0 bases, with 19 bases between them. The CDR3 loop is CAWSANTDWPSTDTQYF. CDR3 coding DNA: TGTGCCTGGAGCGCTAATACCGACTGGCCTAGCACAGATACGCAGTATTTT.

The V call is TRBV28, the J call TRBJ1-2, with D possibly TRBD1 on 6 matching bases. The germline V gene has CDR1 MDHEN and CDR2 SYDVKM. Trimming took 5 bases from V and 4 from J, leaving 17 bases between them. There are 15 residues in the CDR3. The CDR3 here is CASSLRGGPSYGYTF. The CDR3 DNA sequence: TGTGCCAGCAGTCTCAGGGGAGGGCCTAGCTATGGCTACACCTTC.

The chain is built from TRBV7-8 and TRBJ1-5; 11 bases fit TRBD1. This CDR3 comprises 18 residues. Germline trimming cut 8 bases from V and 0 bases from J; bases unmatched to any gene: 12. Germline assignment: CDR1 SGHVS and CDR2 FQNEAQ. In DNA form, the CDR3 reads TGTGCCAGCGGATCGGGACAGGGGGGGTTGGATAGCAATCAGCCCCAGCATTTT. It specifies CASGSGQGGLDSNQPQHF.

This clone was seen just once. In nucleotides, the CDR3 is TGTGCCAGCAGCTTAGAGGCGGGAGAGGGCTACGAGCAGTACTTC. Its protein product is CASSLEAGEGYEQYF. The chain joins TRBV7-2 to TRBJ2-7; 7 bases are a match to TRBD2. V lost 1 base and J lost 3; bases outside the gene matches: 6. The CDR3 spans 15 residues. Looked up from germline, CDR1 is SGHTA and CDR2 is FQGNSA.

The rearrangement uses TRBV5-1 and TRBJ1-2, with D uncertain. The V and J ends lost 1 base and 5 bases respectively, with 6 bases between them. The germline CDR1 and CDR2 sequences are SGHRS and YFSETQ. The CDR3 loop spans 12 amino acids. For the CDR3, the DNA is TGCGCCAGCAGCTTGAGAGGGTATGGCTACACCTTC. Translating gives CASSLRGYGYTF.

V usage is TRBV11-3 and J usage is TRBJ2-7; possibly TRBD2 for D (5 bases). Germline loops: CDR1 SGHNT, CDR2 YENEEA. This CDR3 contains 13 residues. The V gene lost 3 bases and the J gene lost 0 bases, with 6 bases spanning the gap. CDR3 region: CASSFGDSYEQYF. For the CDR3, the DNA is TGTGCCAGCAGCTTCGGGGACTCCTACGAGCAGTACTTC.

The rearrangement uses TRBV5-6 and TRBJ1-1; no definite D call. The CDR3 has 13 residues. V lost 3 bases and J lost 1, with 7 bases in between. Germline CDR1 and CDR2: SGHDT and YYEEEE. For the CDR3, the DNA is TGTGCCAGCAGCTCGGTCGGGAACACTGAAGCTTTCTTT. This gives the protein CASSSVGNTEAFF.

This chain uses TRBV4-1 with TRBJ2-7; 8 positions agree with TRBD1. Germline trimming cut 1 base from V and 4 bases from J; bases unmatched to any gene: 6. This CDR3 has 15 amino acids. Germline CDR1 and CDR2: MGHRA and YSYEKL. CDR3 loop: CASSQVGRGRYEQYF. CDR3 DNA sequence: TGCGCCAGCAGCCAAGTGGGCAGGGGGCGGTACGAGCAGTACTTC.

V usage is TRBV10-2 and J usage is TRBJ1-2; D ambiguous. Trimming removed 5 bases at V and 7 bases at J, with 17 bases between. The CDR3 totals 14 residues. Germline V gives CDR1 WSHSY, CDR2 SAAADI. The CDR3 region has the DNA TGCGCCAGCAGTACCTGGACCTTGGGGAGTGGCTACACCTTC. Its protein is CASSTWTLGSGYTF.

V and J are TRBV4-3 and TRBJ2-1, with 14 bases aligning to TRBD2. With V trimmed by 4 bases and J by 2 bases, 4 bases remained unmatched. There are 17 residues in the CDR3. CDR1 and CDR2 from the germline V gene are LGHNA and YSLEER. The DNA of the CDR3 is TGCGCCAGCAGCCGAGGGACTAGCGGGGGTCCCTACAATGAGCAGTTCTTC. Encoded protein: CASSRGTSGGPYNEQFF.

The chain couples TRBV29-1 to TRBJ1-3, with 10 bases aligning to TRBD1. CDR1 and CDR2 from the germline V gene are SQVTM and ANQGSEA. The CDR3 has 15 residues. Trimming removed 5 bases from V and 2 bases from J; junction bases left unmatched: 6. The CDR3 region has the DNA TGCAGCGTTCCCGGGACAGGGGCTCCTGGAAACACCATATATTTT. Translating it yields CSVPGTGAPGNTIYF.

CDR3 nucleotide sequence: TGTGCCAGCAGCTTGGACCAGAAAGAGACCCAGTACTTC. It codes for CASSLDQKETQYF. This rearrangement joins TRBV5-6 to TRBJ2-5; D ambiguous. Trimming took 0 bases from V and 3 from J, leaving 6 bases between them. Germline lookup yields CDR1 SGHDT and CDR2 YYEEEE. The CDR3 loop spans 13 amino acids.

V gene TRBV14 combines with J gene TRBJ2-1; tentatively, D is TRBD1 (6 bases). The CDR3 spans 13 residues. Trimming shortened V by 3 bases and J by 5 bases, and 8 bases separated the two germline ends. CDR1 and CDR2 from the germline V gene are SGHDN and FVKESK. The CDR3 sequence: CASSQGTNNEQFF. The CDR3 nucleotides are TGTGCCAGCAGCCAGGGGACAAACAATGAGCAGTTCTTC.